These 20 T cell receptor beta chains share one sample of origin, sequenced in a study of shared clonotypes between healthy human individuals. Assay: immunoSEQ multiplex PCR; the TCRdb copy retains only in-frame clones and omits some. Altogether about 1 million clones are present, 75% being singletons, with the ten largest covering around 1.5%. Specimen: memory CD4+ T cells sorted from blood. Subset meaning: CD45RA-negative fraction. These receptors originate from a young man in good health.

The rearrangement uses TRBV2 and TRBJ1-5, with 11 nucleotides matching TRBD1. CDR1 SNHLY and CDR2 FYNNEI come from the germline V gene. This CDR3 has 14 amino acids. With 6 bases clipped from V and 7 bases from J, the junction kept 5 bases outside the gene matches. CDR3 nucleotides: TGTGCCAGCAGGGGGACAGGGGGAGAGCAGCCCCAGCATTTT. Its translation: CASRGTGGEQPQHF.

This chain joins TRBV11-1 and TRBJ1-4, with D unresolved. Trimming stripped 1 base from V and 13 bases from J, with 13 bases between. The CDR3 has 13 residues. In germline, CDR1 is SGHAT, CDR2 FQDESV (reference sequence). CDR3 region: CASSLVTSSGLFF. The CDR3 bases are TGTGCCAGCAGCTTAGTGACCTCATCGGGACTGTTTTTT.

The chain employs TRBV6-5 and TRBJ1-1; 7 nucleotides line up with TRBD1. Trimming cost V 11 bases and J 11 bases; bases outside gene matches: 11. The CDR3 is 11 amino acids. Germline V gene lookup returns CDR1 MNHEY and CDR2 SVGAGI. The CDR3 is CAALKQGMAFF. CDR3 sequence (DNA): TGTGCCGCCCTAAAACAGGGGATGGCTTTCTTT.

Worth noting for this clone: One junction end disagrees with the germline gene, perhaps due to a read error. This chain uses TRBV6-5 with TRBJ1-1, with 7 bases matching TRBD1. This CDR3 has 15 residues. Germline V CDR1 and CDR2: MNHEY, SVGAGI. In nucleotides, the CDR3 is TGTGCCAGCAGGTCCGCTTTCAGGGGGAACACTGGAGCTTTCTTT. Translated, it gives CASRSAFRGNTGAFF.

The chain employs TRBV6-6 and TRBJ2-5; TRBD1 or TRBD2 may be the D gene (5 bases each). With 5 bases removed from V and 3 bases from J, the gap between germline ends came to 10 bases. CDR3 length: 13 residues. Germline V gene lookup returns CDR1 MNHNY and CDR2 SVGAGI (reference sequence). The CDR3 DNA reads TGTGCCAGCAGTCCAGGGACGGAAGAGACCCAGTACTTC. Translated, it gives CASSPGTEETQYF.

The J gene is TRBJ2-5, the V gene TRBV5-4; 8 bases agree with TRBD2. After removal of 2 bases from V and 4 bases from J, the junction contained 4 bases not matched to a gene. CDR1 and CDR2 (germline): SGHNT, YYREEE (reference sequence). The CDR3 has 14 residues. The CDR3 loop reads CASSFGGGRETQYF. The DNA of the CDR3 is TGTGCCAGCAGCTTTGGCGGGGGGCGAGAGACCCAGTACTTC.

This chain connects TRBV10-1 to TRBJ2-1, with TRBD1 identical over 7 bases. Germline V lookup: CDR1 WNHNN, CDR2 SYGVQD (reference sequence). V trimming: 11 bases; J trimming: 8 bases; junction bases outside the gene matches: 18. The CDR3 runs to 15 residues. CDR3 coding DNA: TGCGCCTCGGTGACTCGGGACAGATGGATCGATGAGCAGTTCTTC. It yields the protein CASVTRDRWIDEQFF.

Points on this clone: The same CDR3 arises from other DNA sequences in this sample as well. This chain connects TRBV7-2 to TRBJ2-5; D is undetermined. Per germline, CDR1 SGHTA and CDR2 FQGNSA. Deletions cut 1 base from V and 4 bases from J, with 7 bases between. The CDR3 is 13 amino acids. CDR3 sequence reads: CASSLGGVETQYF. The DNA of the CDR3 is TGTGCCAGCAGCTTAGGTGGAGTAGAGACCCAGTACTTC.

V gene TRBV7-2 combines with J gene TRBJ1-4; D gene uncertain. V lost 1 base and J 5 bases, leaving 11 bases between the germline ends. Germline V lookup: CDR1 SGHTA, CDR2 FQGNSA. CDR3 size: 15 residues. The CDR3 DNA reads TGTGCCAGCAGCTTAGGGTCAAAGTTCAATGAAAAACTGTTTTTT. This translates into CASSLGSKFNEKLFF.

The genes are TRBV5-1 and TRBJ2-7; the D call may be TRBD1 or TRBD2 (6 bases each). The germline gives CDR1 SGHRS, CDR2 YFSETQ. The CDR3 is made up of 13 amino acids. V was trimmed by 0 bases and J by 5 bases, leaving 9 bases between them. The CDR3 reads CASSLEGGHEQYF. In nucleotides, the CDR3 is TGCGCCAGCAGCTTGGAGGGGGGCCACGAGCAGTACTTC.

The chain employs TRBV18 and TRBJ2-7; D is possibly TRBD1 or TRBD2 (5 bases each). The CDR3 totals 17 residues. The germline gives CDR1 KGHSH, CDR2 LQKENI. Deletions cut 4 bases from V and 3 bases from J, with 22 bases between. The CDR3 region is CASSRNQGGSGYYEQYF. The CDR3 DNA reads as TGTGCCAGCTCACGAAACCAGGGCGGATCGGGGTACTACGAGCAGTACTTC.

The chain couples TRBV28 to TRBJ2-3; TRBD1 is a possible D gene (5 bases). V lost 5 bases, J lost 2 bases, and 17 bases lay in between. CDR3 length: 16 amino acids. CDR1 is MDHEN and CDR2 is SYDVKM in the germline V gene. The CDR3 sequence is CASSKTTAKATDTQYF. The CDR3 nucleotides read TGTGCCAGCAGTAAAACGACAGCCAAAGCCACAGATACGCAGTATTTT.

The CDR3 sequence is CASSQSQGAAGEKLFF. The CDR3 nucleotides are TGTGCCAGCTCACAGAGTCAGGGGGCCGCGGGTGAAAAACTGTTTTTT. The V call is TRBV18, the J call TRBJ1-4; 8 bases are a match to TRBD1. The V segment lost 4 bases and the J segment 7 bases; nucleotides outside the gene matches: 11. In germline, CDR1 is KGHSH, CDR2 LQKENI. The CDR3 loop spans 16 amino acids.

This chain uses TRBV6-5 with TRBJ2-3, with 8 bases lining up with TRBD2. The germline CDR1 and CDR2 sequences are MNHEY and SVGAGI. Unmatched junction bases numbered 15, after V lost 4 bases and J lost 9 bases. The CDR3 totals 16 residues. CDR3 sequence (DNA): TGTGCCAGCAGTTCATCCCTTGCGGGGGGCCGGGGGACGCAGTATTTT. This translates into CASSSSLAGGRGTQYF.

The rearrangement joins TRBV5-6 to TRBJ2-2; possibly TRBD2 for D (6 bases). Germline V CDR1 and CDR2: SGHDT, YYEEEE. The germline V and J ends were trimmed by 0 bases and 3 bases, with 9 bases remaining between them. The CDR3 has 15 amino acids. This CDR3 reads CASSLAGTYTGELFF. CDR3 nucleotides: TGTGCCAGCAGCTTGGCCGGGACTTACACCGGGGAGCTGTTTTTT.

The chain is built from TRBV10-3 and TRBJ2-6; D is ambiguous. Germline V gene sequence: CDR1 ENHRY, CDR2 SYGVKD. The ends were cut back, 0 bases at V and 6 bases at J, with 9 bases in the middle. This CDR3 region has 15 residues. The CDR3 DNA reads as TGTGCCATCAGTGAGTCAGGATTGGTGGCCAACGTCCTGACTTTC. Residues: CAISESGLVANVLTF.

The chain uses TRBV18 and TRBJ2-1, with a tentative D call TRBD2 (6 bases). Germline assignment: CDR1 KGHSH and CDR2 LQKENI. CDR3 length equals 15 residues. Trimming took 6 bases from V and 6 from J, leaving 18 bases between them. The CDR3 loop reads CASSSGGADLNEQFF. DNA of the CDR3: TGTGCCAGCTCCTCCGGAGGGGCAGACCTCAATGAGCAGTTCTTC. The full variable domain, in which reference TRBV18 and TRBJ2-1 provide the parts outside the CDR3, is NAGVMQNPRHLVRRRGQEARLRCSPMKGHSHVYWYRQLPEEGLKFMVYLQKENIIDESGMPKERFSAEFPKEGPSILRIQQVVRGDSAAYFCASSSGGADLNEQFFGPGTRLTVL.

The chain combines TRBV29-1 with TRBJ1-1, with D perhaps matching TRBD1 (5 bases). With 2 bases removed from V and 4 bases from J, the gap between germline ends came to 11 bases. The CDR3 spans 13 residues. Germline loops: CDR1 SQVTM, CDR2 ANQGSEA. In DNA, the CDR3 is TGCAGCGTTGAAAGAGGCGGGGGCACTGAAGCTTTCTTT. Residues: CSVERGGGTEAFF.

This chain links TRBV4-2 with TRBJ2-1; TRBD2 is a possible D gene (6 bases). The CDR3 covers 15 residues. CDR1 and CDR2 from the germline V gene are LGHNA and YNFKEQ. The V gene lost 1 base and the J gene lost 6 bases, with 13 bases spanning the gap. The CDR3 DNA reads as TGTGCCAGCAGCCAAGTGGTGCGCGGGGTCAATGAGCAGTTCTTC. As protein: CASSQVVRGVNEQFF.

The CDR3 here is CASSQDIDSSGNTIYF. Written as DNA, the CDR3 is TGCGCCAGCAGCCAAGATATCGACAGCTCTGGAAACACCATATATTTT. This rearrangement joins TRBV4-3 to TRBJ1-3, with D perhaps TRBD1 (5 bases). V gave up 0 bases and J gave up 0 bases, with 9 bases separating them. Germline CDR1 LGHNA, CDR2 YSLEER. This CDR3 spans 16 amino acids.